Below, one T cell receptor beta chain is given with its context. Its specificity is unknown. Unique-molecular-identifier-tagged TCR beta cDNA libraries were used. TCRdb reanalysed the PCR reads using MiXCR and keeps one entry per CDR3 protein. The sample yields roughly 670,000 distinct CDR3 sequences, 59% seen once. These data come from a study of post-analysis software for immune sequencing data. Study at large: Included courses were relapsing-remitting and secondary progressive multiple sclerosis; progressive-relapsing multiple sclerosis was also included. Findings and limits, study-wide: Significantly decreased normalized Chao1 diversity was recorded for multiple sclerosis patients relative to controls.

This receptor was obtained from a girl aged 2 to 10 with multiple sclerosis. Material: blood.

CDR3 region: CASSLGLVGSPSTDTQYF. The CDR3 coding sequence is TGTGCCAGCAGCCTCGGACTAGTGGGATCACCTAGCACAGATACGCAGTATTTT. This sequence joins TRBV7-3 and TRBJ2-3; 7 nucleotides align to TRBD2. Per the germline V gene, CDR1 is SGHTA and CDR2 is FQGTGA. The CDR3 spans 18 residues. V dropped 5 bases and J dropped 0; count of bases not matched to a gene: 14.